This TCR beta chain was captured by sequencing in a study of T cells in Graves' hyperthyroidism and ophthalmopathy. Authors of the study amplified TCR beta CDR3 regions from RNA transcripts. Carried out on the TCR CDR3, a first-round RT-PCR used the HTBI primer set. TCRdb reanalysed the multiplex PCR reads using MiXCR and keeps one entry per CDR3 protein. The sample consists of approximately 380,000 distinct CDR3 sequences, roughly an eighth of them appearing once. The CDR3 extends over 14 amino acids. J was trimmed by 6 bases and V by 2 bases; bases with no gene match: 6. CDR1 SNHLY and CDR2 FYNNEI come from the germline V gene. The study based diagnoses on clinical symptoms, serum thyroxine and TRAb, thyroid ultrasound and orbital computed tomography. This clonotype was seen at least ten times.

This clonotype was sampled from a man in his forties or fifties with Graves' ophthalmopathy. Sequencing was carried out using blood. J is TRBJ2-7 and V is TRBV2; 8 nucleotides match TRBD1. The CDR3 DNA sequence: TGTGCCAGCAGTGAACCTGGACAGGGATTCGAGCAGTACTTC. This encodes CASSEPGQGFEQYF.